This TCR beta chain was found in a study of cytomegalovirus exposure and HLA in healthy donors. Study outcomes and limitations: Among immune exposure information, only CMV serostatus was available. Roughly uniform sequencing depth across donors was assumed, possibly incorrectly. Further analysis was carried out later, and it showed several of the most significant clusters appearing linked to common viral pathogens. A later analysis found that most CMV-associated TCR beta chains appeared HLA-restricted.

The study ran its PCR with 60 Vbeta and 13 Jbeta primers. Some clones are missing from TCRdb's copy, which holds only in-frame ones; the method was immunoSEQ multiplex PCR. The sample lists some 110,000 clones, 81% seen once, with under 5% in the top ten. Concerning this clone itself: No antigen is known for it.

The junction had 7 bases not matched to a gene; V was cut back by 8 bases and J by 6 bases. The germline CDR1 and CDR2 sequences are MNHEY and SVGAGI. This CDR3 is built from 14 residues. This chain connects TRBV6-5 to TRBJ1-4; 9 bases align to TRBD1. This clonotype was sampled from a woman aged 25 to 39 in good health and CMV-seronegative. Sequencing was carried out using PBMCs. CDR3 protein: CASARDRVDEKLFF. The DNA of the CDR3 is TGTGCCAGCGCCCGGGACAGGGTAGATGAAAAACTGTTTTTT.